What follows are 22 T cell receptor beta chains derived from one specimen sequenced in a study of long-term antiretroviral therapy in people with HIV. The assay, immunoSEQ v3.0, was run at survey level. TCRdb keeps only in-frame clones here, not all; method: immunoSEQ multiplex PCR. The sample holds about 27,000 clones; around 80% are singletons and the top ten take approximately 9.5%. The sample here was unsorted PBMCs, taken 3 years after starting antiretroviral therapy. The receptors come from a man aged 35-49 years with HIV.

This clone was detected once. V is TRBV7-8 and J is TRBJ2-7, with 8 bases lining up with TRBD1. Trimming cost V 2 bases and J 5 bases; bases outside gene matches: 5. CDR1 is SGHVS and CDR2 is FQNEAQ in the germline V gene. The length of the CDR3 is 14 residues. The CDR3 spells CASSLSRGLNEQYF. The CDR3 DNA follows: TGTGCCAGCAGCTTATCCAGGGGGCTCAACGAGCAGTACTTC.

The chain couples TRBV9 to TRBJ2-1; TRBD2 matches 8 bases. Germline trimming cut 1 base from V and 3 bases from J; bases unmatched to any gene: 3. The CDR3 sequence is 15 residues long. The germline V gene has CDR1 SGDLS and CDR2 YYNGEE. CDR3 sequence: CASSVLAGGYNEQFF. Here the CDR3 DNA reads TGTGCCAGCAGCGTATTGGCGGGGGGCTACAATGAGCAGTTCTTC.

The V gene is TRBV6-5, the J gene TRBJ2-5; unclear D gene. There are 13 residues in the CDR3. The ends were cut back, 2 bases at V and 5 bases at J, with 9 bases in the middle. CDR1 and CDR2 from the germline V gene are MNHEY and SVGAGI. CDR3 nucleotide sequence: TGTGCCAGCAGTTACGAAGGTCGTGAGACCCAGTACTTC. Encoded protein: CASSYEGRETQYF.

This chain joins TRBV27 and TRBJ2-3; TRBD2 aligns across 9 bases. CDR3 length: 18 residues. The ends lost 3 bases at V and 1 base at J; junction bases unmatched: 11. Germline CDR1 is MNHEY and CDR2 is SMNVEV (reference sequence). The CDR3 sequence is CASSFRGGAGFGTDTQYF. The DNA of the CDR3 is TGTGCCAGCAGTTTTCGCGGGGGGGCCGGCTTTGGCACAGATACGCAGTATTTT.

The rearrangement links TRBV7-9 to TRBJ2-3; D is unresolved. The V gene lost 5 bases and the J gene lost 2 bases, with 11 bases spanning the gap. This CDR3 is built from 14 residues. Germline CDR1 is SEHNR and CDR2 is FQNEAQ (reference sequence). In DNA form, the CDR3 reads TGTGCCAGCAGCCCAATCTCGACCACAGATACGCAGTATTTT. It codes for CASSPISTTDTQYF.

This sequence joins TRBV2 and TRBJ1-2; the D gene is possibly TRBD1 (5 bases). The CDR3 totals 15 residues. V was pared by 10 bases and J by 1 base, with 19 bases between. CDR1 is SNHLY and CDR2 is FYNNEI in the germline V gene. CDR3 residues: CATQTPGGGNYGYTF. CDR3 coding DNA: TGTGCCACCCAGACCCCCGGGGGGGGTAACTATGGCTACACCTTC.

The rearrangement joins TRBV5-1 to TRBJ2-1; 7 bases map to TRBD1. This CDR3 is built from 14 residues. The germline gives CDR1 SGHRS, CDR2 YFSETQ. V lost 1 base, J lost 6 bases, and 4 bases stayed unmatched. CDR3 DNA: TGCGCCAGCAGCTTGATGACAGGGAGCAATGAGCAGTTCTTC. This gives the protein CASSLMTGSNEQFF.

The CDR3 nucleotides are TGTGCCAGCAGTGAAGCGTGGGCGGGAGGGTTTTCTAGCACAGATACGCAGTATTTT. The encoded protein is CASSEAWAGGFSSTDTQYF. The chain employs TRBV6-1 and TRBJ2-3; 9 bases are a match to TRBD2. Trimming took 0 bases from V and 0 from J; bases not matched to a gene: 10. CDR1 MNHNS and CDR2 SASEGT come from the germline V gene. CDR3 length: 19 residues.

The V and J genes are TRBV6-5 and TRBJ2-1; 12 bases are shared with TRBD2. This CDR3 comprises 16 residues. Germline V gives CDR1 MNHEY, CDR2 SVGAGI. Trimming removed 2 bases from V and 8 bases from J; junction bases left unmatched: 7. The CDR3 region has the DNA TGTGCCAGCAGTTACAATCCCACTAGCGGGGGGCATGAGCAGTTCTTC. It translates to CASSYNPTSGGHEQFF.

The V call is TRBV5-1, the J call TRBJ2-2; tentative D call: TRBD1 (6 bases). Germline V gives CDR1 SGHRS, CDR2 YFSETQ. The CDR3 has 16 amino acids. Trimming took 0 bases from V and 6 from J, leaving 15 bases between them. CDR3 amino acids: CASSLEGQAPAGELFF. In DNA form, the CDR3 reads TGCGCCAGCAGCTTGGAGGGACAAGCTCCAGCCGGGGAGCTGTTTTTT.

The chain employs TRBV14 and TRBJ2-3, with TRBD2 matching 10 bases. The junction had 3 bases not matched to a gene; V was cut back by 5 bases and J by 1 base. The CDR3 covers 15 residues. Per germline, CDR1 SGHDN and CDR2 FVKESK. In DNA form, the CDR3 reads TGTGCCAGCAGCAATACTAGCGGGGGCACAGATACGCAGTATTTT. This codes for CASSNTSGGTDTQYF.

The gene calls are TRBV29-1 and TRBJ1-5, with a tentative D call TRBD1 (5 bases). The germline V gene has CDR1 SQVTM and CDR2 ANQGSEA. The CDR3 sequence is 13 residues long. V lost 1 base and J lost 9, with 13 bases in between. Here the CDR3 reads CSVEVGDLGPQHF. CDR3 in DNA: TGCAGCGTTGAAGTGGGGGACCTCGGGCCCCAGCATTTT.

The genes are TRBV7-5 and TRBJ2-3. TRBV7-5 counts as a pseudogene. This CDR3 is built from 15 residues. The CDR3 region has the DNA TGTGTCAGAACTCTCGGGACCCTGGCGGGAGATACGCAGTATTTT. This translates into CVRTLGTLAGDTQYF.

The V gene is TRBV19, the J gene TRBJ1-4, with D perhaps TRBD1 (5 bases). CDR1 is LNHDA and CDR2 is SQIVND in the germline V gene (reference sequence). The ends were cut back, 3 bases at V and 8 bases at J, with 13 bases in the middle. The CDR3 is made up of 14 amino acids. In nucleotides, the CDR3 is TGTGCCAGTAGTATTGGGACGCGTGACGAAAAACTGTTTTTT. It yields the protein CASSIGTRDEKLFF.

This clone was counted a few times. This rearrangement joins TRBV6-1 to TRBJ2-7; D is unresolved. Trimming stripped 3 bases from V and 2 bases from J, with 2 bases between. CDR3 length: 11 amino acids. Germline loops: CDR1 MNHNS, CDR2 SASEGT. For the CDR3, the DNA is TGTGCCAGCAGTGAGGCCTACGAGCAGTACTTC. It yields the protein CASSEAYEQYF.

The V gene is TRBV14, the J gene TRBJ2-1; unclear D gene. Germline-derived CDR1 and CDR2 are SGHDN and FVKESK. CDR3 length: 15 amino acids. Trimming cost V 2 bases and J 8 bases, with 16 bases left between them. The CDR3 DNA reads as TGTGCCAGCAGCCAACTAGTATTTGGTTTCGATGAGCAGTTCTTC. Translation: CASSQLVFGFDEQFF.

This clone was seen only a few times. This sequence joins TRBV11-2 and TRBJ2-7; D possibly corresponds to TRBD1 (6 bases). V was shortened by 5 bases and J by 2 bases, with 10 bases between the two germline ends. Germline assignment: CDR1 SGHAT and CDR2 FQNNGV. This CDR3 has 13 residues. In DNA form, the CDR3 reads TGTGCCAGCAGCCTCAACAGGGCCTACGAGCAGTACTTC. It specifies CASSLNRAYEQYF.

The J gene is TRBJ2-2, the V gene TRBV27; D remains ambiguous. V lost 6 bases and J lost 6, with 14 bases in between. Germline values: CDR1 MNHEY, CDR2 SMNVEV (reference sequence). The CDR3 totals 14 residues. The CDR3 reads CASRKTPTAGELFF. CDR3 coding DNA: TGTGCCAGCAGAAAAACCCCAACGGCCGGGGAGCTGTTTTTT.

The chain couples TRBV7-2 to TRBJ2-7, with TRBD2 matching over 13 bases. The CDR3 is 16 residues long. The V and J ends lost 5 bases and 3 bases, in that order; junction bases with no gene match: 7. The germline V gene encodes CDR1 SGHTA and CDR2 FQGNSA. Here the CDR3 reads CASSGRTSGSFYEQYF. The CDR3 DNA is TGTGCCAGCAGCGGCCGGACTAGCGGGAGTTTCTACGAGCAGTACTTC.

This chain uses TRBV25-1 with TRBJ1-3; 8 nucleotides agree with TRBD1. This CDR3 contains 18 residues. Germline assignment: CDR1 MGHDK and CDR2 SYGVNS. The junction had 11 bases not matched to a gene; V was cut back by 4 bases and J by 0 bases. As DNA, the CDR3 is TGTGCCAGCAGTGGAGACTCGACAGGGGCCAACTCTGGAAACACCATATATTTT. This encodes CASSGDSTGANSGNTIYF.

The V and J genes are TRBV5-4 and TRBJ2-7; D is uncertain. The germline V gene encodes CDR1 SGHNT and CDR2 YYREEE (reference sequence). Trimming left V 4 bases short and J 5 bases short, with 19 bases between. CDR3 length: 15 residues. DNA of the CDR3: TGTGCCAGCAGCCAAGAACCCGGAGCCTGGGACGAGCAGTACTTC. Its translation is CASSQEPGAWDEQYF.

The chain links TRBV19 to TRBJ1-1, with D perhaps TRBD1 (5 bases). The CDR3 totals 15 residues. V lost 10 bases to trimming and J lost 2 bases, with 20 bases between them. Germline CDR1 reads LNHDA; CDR2 reads SQIVND (reference sequence). CDR3: CATGGSRALNTEAFF. Written as DNA, the CDR3 is TGTGCCACCGGGGGGTCCAGGGCCTTAAACACTGAAGCTTTCTTT.